The subject of this entry is one TCR beta chain. Its specificity is unknown. This CDR3 is built from 19 residues. Trimming took 0 bases from V and 0 from J; bases not matched to a gene: 10. Germline lookup yields CDR1 DFQATT and CDR2 SNEGSKA (reference sequence). This entry belongs to a study of CD8 T cells in ankylosing spondylitis. TCRdb re-called the 5' RACE reads with MiXCR, one entry per CDR3 protein. The profile shows about 150,000 distinct CDR3 sequences, around a third of them singletons. Study observations and caveats: Reports say disease-linked clones showed up significantly more in matched ankylosing spondylitis synovial fluid.

The clonotype comes from a male donor with ankylosing spondylitis. Sequencing used synovial fluid, either unsorted or a sorted T cell fraction (not recorded which). The gene calls are TRBV20-1 and TRBJ2-1; 11 nucleotides match TRBD2. CDR3 protein: CSARDRLAGGRSSYNEQFF. DNA of the CDR3: TGCAGTGCTAGAGATCGGCTAGCGGGGGGAAGGAGCTCCTACAATGAGCAGTTCTTC.